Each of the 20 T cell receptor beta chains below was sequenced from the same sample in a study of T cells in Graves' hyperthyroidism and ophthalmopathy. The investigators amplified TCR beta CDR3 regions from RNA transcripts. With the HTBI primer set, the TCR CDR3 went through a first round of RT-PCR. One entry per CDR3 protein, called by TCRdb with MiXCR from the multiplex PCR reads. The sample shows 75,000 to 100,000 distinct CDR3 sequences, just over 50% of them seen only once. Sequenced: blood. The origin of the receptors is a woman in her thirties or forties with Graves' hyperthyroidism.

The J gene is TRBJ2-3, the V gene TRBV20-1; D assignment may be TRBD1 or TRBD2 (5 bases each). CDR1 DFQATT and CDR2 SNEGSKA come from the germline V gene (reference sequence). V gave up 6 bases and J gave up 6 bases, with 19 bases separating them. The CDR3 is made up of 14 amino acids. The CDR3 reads CSATTGTAGDTQYF. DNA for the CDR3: TGCAGTGCCACAACCGGGACGGCTGGGGATACGCAGTATTTT.

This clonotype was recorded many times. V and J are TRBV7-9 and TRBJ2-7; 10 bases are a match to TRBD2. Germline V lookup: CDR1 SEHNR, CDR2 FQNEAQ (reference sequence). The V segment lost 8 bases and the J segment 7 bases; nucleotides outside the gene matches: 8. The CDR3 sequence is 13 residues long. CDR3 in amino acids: CASAPGLAWEQYF. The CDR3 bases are TGTGCCAGCGCTCCGGGACTAGCGTGGGAGCAGTACTTC.

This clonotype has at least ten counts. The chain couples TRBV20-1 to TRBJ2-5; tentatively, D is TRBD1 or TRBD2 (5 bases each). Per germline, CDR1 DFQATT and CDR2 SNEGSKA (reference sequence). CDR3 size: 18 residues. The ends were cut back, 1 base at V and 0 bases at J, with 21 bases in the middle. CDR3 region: CSARAGTAWTFHQETQYF. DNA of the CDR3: TGCAGTGCTAGAGCAGGGACGGCTTGGACTTTTCACCAAGAGACCCAGTACTTC.

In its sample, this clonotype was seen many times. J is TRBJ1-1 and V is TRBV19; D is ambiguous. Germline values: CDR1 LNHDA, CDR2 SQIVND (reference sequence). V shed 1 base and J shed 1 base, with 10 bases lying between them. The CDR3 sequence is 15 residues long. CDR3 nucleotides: TGTGCCAGTAGTATAGTCCCGGGAGGGAACACTGAAGCTTTCTTT. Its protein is CASSIVPGGNTEAFF.

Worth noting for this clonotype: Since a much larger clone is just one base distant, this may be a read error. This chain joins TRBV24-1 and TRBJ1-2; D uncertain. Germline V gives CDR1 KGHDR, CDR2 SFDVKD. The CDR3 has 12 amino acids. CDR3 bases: TGCGCCAGCAGCGACAATGACTATGGCTACACCTTC. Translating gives CASSDNDYGYTF.

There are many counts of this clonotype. As DNA, the CDR3 is TGTGCCAGCAGCTTACGCCGTCACACTGAAGCTTTCTTT. It is translated as CASSLRRHTEAFF. The chain links TRBV7-9 to TRBJ1-1; no clear D. The germline V and J ends were trimmed by 2 bases and 3 bases, with 7 bases remaining between them. The CDR3 runs 13 residues. CDR1 SEHNR and CDR2 FQNEAQ come from the germline V gene (reference sequence). The complete variable domain, with remaining parts taken from reference TRBV7-9 and TRBJ1-1, reads DTGVSQNPRHKITKRGQNVTFRCDPISEHNRLYWYRQTLGQGPEFLTYFQNEAQLEKSRLLSDRFSAERPKGSFSTLEIQRTEQGDSAMYLCASSLRRHTEAFFGQGTRLTVV.

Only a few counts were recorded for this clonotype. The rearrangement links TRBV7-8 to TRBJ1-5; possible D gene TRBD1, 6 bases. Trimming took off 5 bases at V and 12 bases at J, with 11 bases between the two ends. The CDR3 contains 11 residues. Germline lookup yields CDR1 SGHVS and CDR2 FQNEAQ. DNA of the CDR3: TGTGCCAGCAGCCACGGGGACAACCAGCATTTT. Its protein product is CASSHGDNQHF.

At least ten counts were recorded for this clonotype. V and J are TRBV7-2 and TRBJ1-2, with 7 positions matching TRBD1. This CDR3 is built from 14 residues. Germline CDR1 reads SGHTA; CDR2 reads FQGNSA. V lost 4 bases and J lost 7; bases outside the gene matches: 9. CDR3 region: CASSSDRGRSGYTF. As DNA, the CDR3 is TGTGCCAGCAGCTCAGATAGGGGGCGGAGTGGCTACACCTTC.

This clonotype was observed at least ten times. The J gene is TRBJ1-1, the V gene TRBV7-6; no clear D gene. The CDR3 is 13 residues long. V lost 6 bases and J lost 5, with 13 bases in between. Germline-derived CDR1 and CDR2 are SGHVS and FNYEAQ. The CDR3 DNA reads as TGTGCCAGCAGTTCCGACCCGCGGACTGAAGCTTTCTTT. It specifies CASSSDPRTEAFF. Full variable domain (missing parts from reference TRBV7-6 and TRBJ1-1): GAGVSQSPRYKVTKRGQDVALRCDPISGHVSLYWYRQALGQGPEFLTYFNYEAQQDKSGLPNDRFSAERPEGSISTLTIQRTEQRDSAMYRCASSSDPRTEAFFGQGTRLTVV.

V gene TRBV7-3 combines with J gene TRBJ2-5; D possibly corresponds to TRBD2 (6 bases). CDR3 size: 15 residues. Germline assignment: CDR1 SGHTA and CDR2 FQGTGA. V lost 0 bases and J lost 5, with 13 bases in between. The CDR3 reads CASSLTGTGAETQYF. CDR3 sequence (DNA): TGTGCCAGCAGCTTAACCGGAACGGGAGCGGAGACCCAGTACTTC.

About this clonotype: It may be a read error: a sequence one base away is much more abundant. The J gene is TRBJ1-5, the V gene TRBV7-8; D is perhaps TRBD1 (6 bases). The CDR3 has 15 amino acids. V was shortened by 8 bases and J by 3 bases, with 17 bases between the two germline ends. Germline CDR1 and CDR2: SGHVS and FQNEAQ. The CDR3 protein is CASGIQGLLNQPQHF. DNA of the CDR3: TGTGCCAGCGGCATACAGGGTTTACTCAATCAGCCCCAGCATTTT.

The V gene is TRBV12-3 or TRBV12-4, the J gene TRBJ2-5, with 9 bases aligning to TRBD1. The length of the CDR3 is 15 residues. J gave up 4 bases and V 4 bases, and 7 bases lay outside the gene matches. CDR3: CASSSWDRVGETQYF. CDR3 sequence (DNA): TGTGCCAGCAGTTCCTGGGACAGGGTAGGAGAGACCCAGTACTTC.

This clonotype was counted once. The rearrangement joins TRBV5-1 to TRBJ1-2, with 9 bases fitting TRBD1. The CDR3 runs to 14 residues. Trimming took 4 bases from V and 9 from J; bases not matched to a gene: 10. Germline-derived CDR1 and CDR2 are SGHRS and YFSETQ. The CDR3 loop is CASSGTGPSTRYTF. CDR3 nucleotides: TGCGCCAGCAGCGGGACAGGGCCATCGACGCGCTACACCTTC.

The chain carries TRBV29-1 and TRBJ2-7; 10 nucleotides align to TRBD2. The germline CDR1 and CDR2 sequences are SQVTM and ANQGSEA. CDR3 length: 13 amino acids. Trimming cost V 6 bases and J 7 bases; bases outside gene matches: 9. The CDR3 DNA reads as TGCAGCGTGGGGGCTAGCGGGAGCGGGGAGCAGTACTTC. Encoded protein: CSVGASGSGEQYF.

This CDR3 is CASSARDTGQGETQYF. As DNA, the CDR3 is TGTGCCAGCAGTGCTAGAGACACCGGACAGGGAGAGACCCAGTACTTC. The chain combines TRBV6-4 with TRBJ2-5; 8 bases agree with TRBD1. The CDR3 loop spans 16 amino acids. Unmatched junction bases numbered 11, after V lost 4 bases and J lost 4 bases. From germline, CDR1 is MRHNA and CDR2 SNTAGT.

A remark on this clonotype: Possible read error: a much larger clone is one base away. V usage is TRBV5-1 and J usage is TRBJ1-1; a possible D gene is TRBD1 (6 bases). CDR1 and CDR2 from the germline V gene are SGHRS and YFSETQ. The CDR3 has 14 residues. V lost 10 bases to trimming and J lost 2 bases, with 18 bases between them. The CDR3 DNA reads TGCGCCGGCAAAGACCAACAGGGAAACACTGAAGCTTTCTTT. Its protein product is CAGKDQQGNTEAFF.

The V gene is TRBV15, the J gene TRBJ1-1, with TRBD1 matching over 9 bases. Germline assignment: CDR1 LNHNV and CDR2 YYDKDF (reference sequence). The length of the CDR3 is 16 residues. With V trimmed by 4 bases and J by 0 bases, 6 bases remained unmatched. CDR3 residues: CATSKDRGHLNTEAFF. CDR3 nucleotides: TGTGCCACCAGCAAGGACAGGGGACACCTGAACACTGAAGCTTTCTTT. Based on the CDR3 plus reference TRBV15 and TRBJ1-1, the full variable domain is DAMVIQNPRYQVTQFGKPVTLSCSQTLNHNVMYWYQQKSSQAPKLLFHYYDKDFNNEADTPDNFQSRRPNTSFCFLDIRSPGLGDTAMYLCATSKDRGHLNTEAFFGQGTRLTVV.

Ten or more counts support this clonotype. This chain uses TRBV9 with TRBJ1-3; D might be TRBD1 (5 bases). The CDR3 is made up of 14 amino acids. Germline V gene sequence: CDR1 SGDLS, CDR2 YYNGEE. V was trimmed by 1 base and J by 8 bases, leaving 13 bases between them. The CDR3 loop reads CASSVQGVGDTIYF. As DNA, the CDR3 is TGTGCCAGCAGCGTACAGGGTGTAGGGGACACCATATATTTT.

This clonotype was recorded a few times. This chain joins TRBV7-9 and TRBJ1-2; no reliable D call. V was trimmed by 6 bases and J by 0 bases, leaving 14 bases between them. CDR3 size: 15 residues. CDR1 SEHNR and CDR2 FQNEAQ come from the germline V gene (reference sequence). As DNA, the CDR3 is TGTGCCAGCAGTTTATTAGTCGAATCTAACTATGGCTACACCTTC. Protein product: CASSLLVESNYGYTF.

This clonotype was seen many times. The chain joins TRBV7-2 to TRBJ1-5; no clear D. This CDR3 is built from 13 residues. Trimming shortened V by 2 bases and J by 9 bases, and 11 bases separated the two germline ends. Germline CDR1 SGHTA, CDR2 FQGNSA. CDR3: CASSLQPPSPQHF. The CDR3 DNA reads TGTGCCAGCAGCTTACAGCCCCCATCGCCCCAGCATTTT.